Detailed here is one T cell receptor beta chain. Antigen unknown. Germline loops: CDR1 SGHAT, CDR2 FQNNGV. J was trimmed by 5 bases and V by 5 bases; bases with no gene match: 9. The CDR3 is 16 amino acids. The assay was immunoSEQ multiplex PCR, and TCRdb's table has in-frame clones only and misses some. The data show a few thousand clones, with around 62% seen just once and 30% held by the top ten. The source of the sample is a study of CD4+ T cells in melanoma. Broader study findings: A reported correlation linked neoantigen-specific CD4+ T cells to CD8+, macrophage and B cell function.

The sequenced sample was cells from a culture (not recorded whether cultured in vitro). This chain connects TRBV11-2 to TRBJ2-5, with TRBD2 matching 12 bases. The sequence derives from a human donor with melanoma. CDR3 region: CASSARTSGEGETQYF. Written as DNA, the CDR3 is TGTGCCAGCAGCGCCCGGACTAGCGGGGAGGGGGAGACCCAGTACTTC.